This TCR beta chain was captured by sequencing in a study of identical twins. Germline V gene sequence: CDR1 MDHEN, CDR2 SYDVKM. Trimming pared 5 bases from V and 5 bases from J, leaving 12 bases between. The CDR3 is 13 residues long. TCRdb ran MiXCR on the 5' RACE reads and lists one entry per CDR3 protein. The sample lists 400,000 to 550,000 distinct CDR3 sequences; 14% were seen once. These data also formed part of another study, on yellow fever vaccine responses in identical twins.

Sequenced: CD4+ T cells sorted from blood. The receptor was isolated from a young woman in good health. The J gene is TRBJ2-5, the V gene TRBV28; the D is unclear. The CDR3 is CASSKPPLETQYF. The CDR3 nucleotides read TGTGCCAGCAGTAAACCCCCCTTGGAGACCCAGTACTTC.